This T cell receptor beta chain originates from a study of identical twins. Broader study findings: Low generation-probability sequences were in excess among twin-shared out-of-frame alpha sequences. Models, which agreed with sharing between unrelated individuals, nonetheless underestimated the out-of-frame TCR alpha sharing seen in monozygotic twins. Invariant MAIT and iNKT cells are populations that could partly confound zero-insertion analyses. Twins shared beta out-of-frame sequences in excess, but this excess was weaker.

This CDR3 region has 11 residues. Germline values: CDR1 SQVTM, CDR2 ANQGSEA. V was shortened by 7 bases and J by 12 bases, with 16 bases between the two germline ends. In its sample, this clonotype was seen many times. Its specificity is unknown. TCRdb itself ran the 5' RACE reads through MiXCR, one entry per CDR3 protein. Of approximately 260,000 distinct CDR3 sequences in the sample, roughly an eighth were seen once. Sequencing input: memory (CD45RO+) T cells sorted from blood. The receptor was derived from a young woman in good health. The chain has TRBV29-1 and TRBJ2-1, with D possibly matching TRBD2 (5 bases). The CDR3 nucleotides read TGCAGCGCCGTTCGGGAAATTGGGCAGTTCTTC. Translating gives CSAVREIGQFF.